The rows below give T cell receptor beta chains drawn from one sample of a study of CD8 T cells in ankylosing spondylitis. Each CDR3 protein is one row after TCRdb ran MiXCR on the 5' RACE reads. Here the sample spans 250,000 to 400,000 distinct CDR3 sequences, approximately 10% being singletons. The sequenced sample was blood, either unsorted or a sorted T cell fraction (not recorded which). Every receptor here comes from a female donor with ankylosing spondylitis or in good health (not recorded which). The CDR3 runs from the conserved cysteine through the conserved F or W. A D gene is named only where the DNA matches it firmly. Size values are once, few and many counts, or a class for expanded clones, and some rows have none.

J gene | clone size | CDR3 length | V gene | D gene | CDR3 DNA | CDR3 protein
TRBJ2-7 | few | 14 | TRBV2 | TRBD1 | TGTGCCAGCAGTGAACGGGGACAGTCGGACGAGCAGTACTTC | CASSERGQSDEQYF
TRBJ2-3 | - | 17 | TRBV20-1 | - | TGCAGTGCTGCCCCCTTAAGGGAAGCGCCAAAAGCAGATACGCAGTATTTT | CSAAPLREAPKADTQYF
TRBJ1-1 | - | 16 | TRBV30 | - | TGTGCCTGGAGAGGGGGGGCAGGGGTAATGAACACTGAAGCTTTCTTT | CAWRGGAGVMNTEAFF
TRBJ2-2 | - | 13 | TRBV19 | - | TGTGCCGGGGGACTCGCGAACACCGGGGAGCTGTTTTTT | CAGGLANTGELFF
TRBJ1-5 | - | 16 | TRBV6-5 | TRBD1 | TGTGCCAGCAGTTCCCTGACAGGGGCTAGCAATCAGCCCCAGCATTTT | CASSSLTGASNQPQHF
TRBJ2-1 | many | 15 | TRBV5-6 | - | TGTGCCAGCAGGACGAGCAGGCTAAGGTACAATGAGCAGTTCTTC | CASRTSRLRYNEQFF
TRBJ1-1 | many | 16 | TRBV5-1 | - | TGCGCCAGCAGCTTGGACAGACACCAAATGAACACTGAAGCTTTCTTT | CASSLDRHQMNTEAFF
TRBJ2-7 | many | 15 | TRBV20-1 | TRBD2 | TGCAGTGCTTTCCCCGGGTCTAGCGGGGCGAGTGAGCAGTACTTC | CSAFPGSSGASEQYF
TRBJ2-7 | - | 13 | TRBV12-3/TRBV12-4 | - | TGTGCCAGCAGTTTAAGGAAAAGAATCGAGCAGTACTTC | CASSLRKRIEQYF
TRBJ2-7 | once | 14 | TRBV5-1 | - | TGCGCCAGCAGCTCCTTGACAGACGCCTACGAGCAGTACTTC | CASSSLTDAYEQYF
TRBJ1-4 | many | 14 | TRBV5-1 | TRBD1 | TGCGCCACCTCATCGGGACAGTCTAATGAAAAACTGTTTTTT | CATSSGQSNEKLFF
TRBJ2-5 | - | 11 | TRBV7-2 | TRBD2 | TGTGCGGAGCGGGGGCAAGAGACCCAGTACTTC | CAERGQETQYF
TRBJ1-5 | many | 14 | TRBV24-1 | - | TGTGCCACCAGTGACCGGAGACAGTTCCAGCCCCAGCATTTT | CATSDRRQFQPQHF
TRBJ1-3 | - | 12 | TRBV5-1 | - | TGCGCCAGCAGCAGAGGAGGGGAAATCATATATTTT | CASSRGGEIIYF
TRBJ2-1 | many | 16 | TRBV6-1 | TRBD2 | TGTGCCAGCAGTCCCTCCAGCGGGGGGGGTTACAATGAGCAGTTCTTC | CASSPSSGGGYNEQFF
TRBJ2-6 | few | 17 | TRBV3-1 | TRBD1 | TGTGCCAGCAGCCCAGGGACAGGCAACTCTGGGGCCAACGTCCTGACTTTC | CASSPGTGNSGANVLTF
TRBJ1-6 | - | 15 | TRBV9 | TRBD1 | TGTGCCAGCAGCGGACTGACAGGGTTCGTCTCACCCCTCCACTTT | CASSGLTGFVSPLHF
TRBJ2-7 | many | 16 | TRBV6-1 | - | TGTGCCAGCACCAACACCGGGCGCCAGGGCCGATACGAGCAGTACTTC | CASTNTGRQGRYEQYF
TRBJ1-5 | many | 15 | TRBV5-1 | - | TGTGCCAGCAGTCTCGCCGGTGGGGGCAATCAGCCCCAGCATTTT | CASSLAGGGNQPQHF
TRBJ1-1 | many | 13 | TRBV3-1 | TRBD1 | TGTGCCAGCAGCCAAAGCCGGGACAGGGTCTCTTTCTTT | CASSQSRDRVSFF
TRBJ1-2 | many | 15 | TRBV20-1 | - | TGCAGTGCTTTATCATTGGTGGGGAATATCTATGGCTACACCTTC | CSALSLVGNIYGYTF
TRBJ2-1 | many | 15 | TRBV18 | - | TGTGCCAGCTCTCCGGAGGCCCCTAACTACAATGAGCAGTTCTTC | CASSPEAPNYNEQFF
TRBJ2-1 | many | 16 | TRBV7-8 | TRBD2 | TGTGCCAGCAGCATAAGGGAAGCGGGAGCGCACAATGAGCAGTTCTTC | CASSIREAGAHNEQFF
TRBJ1-2 | many | 14 | TRBV5-1 | - | TGCGCCAGCAGCTTGGTGGGGAGGAACTATGGCTACACCTTC | CASSLVGRNYGYTF
TRBJ2-7 | - | 12 | TRBV30 | - | TGTGCCTGGAGTAGGGACAACTGGTCCCGGACCTTC | CAWSRDNWSRTF
TRBJ1-1 | many | 15 | TRBV20-1 | - | TGCAGTGCTAGAGATGTTGCAGGGATGAACACTGAAGCTTTCTTT | CSARDVAGMNTEAFF
TRBJ1-2 | many | 15 | TRBV28 | - | TGTGCCAGCAGTTTATTGGCCGCCGGGGACTATGGCTACACCTTC | CASSLLAAGDYGYTF
TRBJ1-6 | many | 14 | TRBV20-1 | - | TGCAGTGCTAGAGATTTCCTCTATAATTCACCCCTCCACTTT | CSARDFLYNSPLHF
TRBJ2-7 | many | 15 | TRBV20-1 | TRBD2 | TGCAGTGCTAGAGCTCTAGCGGGAGCCTCCTACGAGCAGTACTTC | CSARALAGASYEQYF
TRBJ2-5 | many | 14 | TRBV20-1 | - | TGCAGTGCTAGAGATGGTAGCGGACAAGAGACCCAGTACTTC | CSARDGSGQETQYF
TRBJ2-7 | many | 12 | TRBV7-9 | - | TGTGCCAGCAGGTCTCCGGGCTACGAGCAGTACTTC | CASRSPGYEQYF
TRBJ2-7 | - | 15 | TRBV5-5 | TRBD2 | TGTGCCAGCAGCAGTAGCGGGGGGAGCTCCTACGAGCAGTACTTC | CASSSSGGSSYEQYF
TRBJ2-1 | few | 16 | TRBV3-1 | TRBD2 | TGTGCCAGCAGCTACCCGGGACTAGCGGGGTACAATGAGCAGTTCTTC | CASSYPGLAGYNEQFF
TRBJ2-7 | many | 14 | TRBV6-1 | TRBD1 | TGTGCCAGCAGTGAGACCGGGACAGGTTACGAGCAGTACTTC | CASSETGTGYEQYF
TRBJ2-1 | few | 18 | TRBV20-1 | TRBD2 | TGCAGTGCTAGAGATTCCCCGGGACTAGCGGGAGGGAACGGTGAGCAGTTCTTC | CSARDSPGLAGGNGEQFF
TRBJ2-5 | few | 14 | TRBV5-1 | - | TGCGCCAGCAGCTTGGGGGCAAAAAAAGAGACCCAGTACTTC | CASSLGAKKETQYF
TRBJ1-2 | many | 11 | TRBV11-2 | - | TGTGCCAGCAGCCAAGGCTGGGGCTACACCTTC | CASSQGWGYTF
TRBJ2-7 | - | 15 | TRBV27 | - | TGTGCCAGCAGTTTATTAGCCAGGGAACCCTACGAGCAGTACTTC | CASSLLAREPYEQYF
TRBJ2-2 | - | 14 | TRBV27 | TRBD2 | TGTGCCAGCAGTAGAACTAGCGGCCTCGGGGAGCTGTTTTTT | CASSRTSGLGELFF
TRBJ2-4 | few | 16 | TRBV20-1 | - | TGCAGTGCTAGAAGCAGCCGAGACCTGTGGGGAGACATTCAGTACTTC | CSARSSRDLWGDIQYF
TRBJ2-1 | - | 16 | TRBV5-1 | TRBD2 | TGCGCCAGCAGCCCAAGACTAGCGGGAGGCCACAATGAGCAGTTCTTC | CASSPRLAGGHNEQFF
TRBJ2-2 | - | 19 | TRBV9 | TRBD1 | TGTGCCAGCAGCTCAGGGGGTGTCCGGGACAGATCGAACACCGGGGAGCTGTTTTTT | CASSSGGVRDRSNTGELFF
TRBJ2-3 | many | 12 | TRBV20-1 | - | TGCAGTGCTCCTCCCTTAGGCGATACGCAGTATTTT | CSAPPLGDTQYF
TRBJ2-7 | few | 12 | TRBV11-2 | - | TGTGCCAGCAGCTGGGTTAGGGAAGAGCAGTACTTC | CASSWVREEQYF
TRBJ2-2 | many | 18 | TRBV18 | TRBD1 | TGTGCCAGCTCACCGTGGACAGGGAAGACCGCGAACACCGGGGAGCTGTTTTTT | CASSPWTGKTANTGELFF
TRBJ2-5 | - | 13 | TRBV5-1 | - | TGCGCCAGCAGCTTGGGAGGCCAAGAGACCCAGTCCTTC | CASSLGGQETQSF
TRBJ1-1 | many | 17 | TRBV20-1 | - | TGCAGTGCTCGCCGCCGGGCAGGGGCGTCGACGGACACTGAAGCTTTCTTT | CSARRRAGASTDTEAFF
TRBJ1-2 | many | 16 | TRBV7-8 | - | TGTGCCAGCAGCCCAACGAGGGGGAATCTTAACTATGGCTACACCTTC | CASSPTRGNLNYGYTF
TRBJ2-5 | once | 14 | TRBV14 | TRBD1 | TGTGCCAACAGCCCCAGACAGGGTCGAGAGACCCAGTACTTC | CANSPRQGRETQYF
TRBJ2-1 | few | 17 | TRBV20-1 | - | TGCTGTGCTAGAGATCGGGTTTGGGGGAGGGGGGACAATGAGCAGTTCTTC | CCARDRVWGRGDNEQFF
TRBJ2-4 | few | 14 | TRBV6-1 | TRBD2 | TGTGCCAGCAGCCACCGGGGGGGGAGAGACATTCAGTACTTC | CASSHRGGRDIQYF
TRBJ2-5 | many | 16 | TRBV20-1 | TRBD2 | TGCGGTGCTGTGACTTGGACTAGCGGGAGGTATGAGACCCAGTACTTC | CGAVTWTSGRYETQYF
TRBJ1-1 | few | 13 | TRBV7-3 | TRBD1 | TGTGCCAGCAGTCCGGACAGGGACACTGAAGCTTTCTTT | CASSPDRDTEAFF